A few counts support the clone carrying this T cell receptor (beta chain). What it recognizes is unknown. Germline CDR1 reads ENHRY; CDR2 reads SYGVKD. Deletions cut 3 bases from V and 2 bases from J, with 12 bases between. CDR3 length equals 15 residues. This entry is derived from a study of T-cell memory formation after mild COVID-19. TCRdb reprocessed the 5' RACE reads via MiXCR and lists one record per CDR3 protein. The repertoire holds 210,000 or so distinct CDR3 sequences, with around 19% as singletons. Whole-study results and caveats: There was no confirmation that second-wave clones peaking on day 37 were SARS-CoV-2 specific. Balance between CD4 and CD8 was seen in clones contracting day 15 to 85, and a CD4+ lean was seen in later expanders.

This TCR derives from an adult woman who had mild COVID-19 (a few samples of this study predate the infection). Cell type and time point are not known. The chain recombines TRBV10-3 with TRBJ2-3; perhaps TRBD2 as D (6 bases). Sequencing input: PBMCs or a T cell subset sorted from them (not recorded which). The CDR3 loop is CAISESGSLTDTQYF. The CDR3 bases are TGTGCCATCAGTGAAAGCGGGTCTCTCACAGATACGCAGTATTTT.